This TCR beta chain was recovered during a study of vaccination and CD4 T cells after COVID-19. CDR3 length: 19 residues. CDR1 SGHTA and CDR2 FQGNSA come from the germline V gene. Treatment described: approximately 11-day PBMC culture with coronavirus spike peptide pools or control peptides (ViraFEST assay). Samples of CD4+ T cells were obtained from the unexposed donor before the COVID-19 pandemic (2011-2018). Using peptide pools, antigen-specific T cells were expanded in ViraFEST before TCRs were sequenced. On this clonotype: Its antigen is not identified. The germline gene is not matched at one end of the junction; a read error may be the cause.

Sequencing of DNA taken from cultured CD4+ T cells relied on the Oncomine TCR Beta short-read assay. In TCRdb, the PCR reads were re-called with MiXCR into one record per CDR3 protein. This table holds about 6,100 distinct CDR3 sequences, less than 50% found once. This sequence originates from a human donor in good health. The sequencing sample was made of CD4+ T cells from blood, cultured in vitro. The V and J genes are TRBV7-2 and TRBJ2-3; TRBD2 matches 10 bases. The CDR3 bases are TGTGCCAGCAGCTTATCCGGGCGGGTAGCGGGGGGACGCACGGATACGCAGTATTTT. It is translated as CASSLSGRVAGGRTDTQYF. The whole variable domain, filled in from reference TRBV7-2 and TRBJ2-3, reads GAGVSQSPSNKVTEKGKDVELRCDPISGHTALYWYRQSLGQGLEFLIYFQGNSAPDKSGLPSDRFSAERTGGSVSTLTIQRTQQEDSAVYLCASSLSGRVAGGRTDTQYFGPGTRLTVL.